A selection of T cell receptor beta chains follows, all from one sample in a study of long-term antiretroviral therapy in people with HIV. Only in-frame clones appear in the TCRdb table, and some are missing; sequencing was by immunoSEQ multiplex PCR. In the table there are 25,000 or so clones, roughly 90% of which are singletons. The input for sequencing was unsorted PBMCs, taken 0.5 years after starting antiretroviral therapy. These receptors all stem from a woman younger than 30 with HIV. Both conserved end residues are part of each CDR3. Each record gives: V gene, CDR3 protein.

TRBV2 | CASSEGYTGSRDEQFF
TRBV5-1 | CASSPERAGSGYNEQFF
TRBV28 | CASSALLPPYEQYF
TRBV5-1 | CASSWDTGELFF
TRBV5-4 | CASSFSTGTANEKLFF
TRBV6-5 | CASSLLGGGNEQYF
TRBV6-1 | CASSGPQGARSGNTIYF
TRBV6-6 | CASSYGQNTEAFF
TRBV6-5 | CASSTPGSYNEQFF
TRBV27 | CASRRGGQPQHF
TRBV19 | CASITGWNGELFF
TRBV7-2 | CASSSPRGGGADTEAFF
TRBV19 | CASALLGDNSGANVLTF
TRBV11-2 | CASSPLTGTGGWRNF
TRBV4-3 | CASSQEPQLFNNEQFF
TRBV19 | CASSMGREDGYTF
TRBV4-3 | CASSHLSPGAGGTYEQYF
TRBV18 | CASSPPRPGWTQYF